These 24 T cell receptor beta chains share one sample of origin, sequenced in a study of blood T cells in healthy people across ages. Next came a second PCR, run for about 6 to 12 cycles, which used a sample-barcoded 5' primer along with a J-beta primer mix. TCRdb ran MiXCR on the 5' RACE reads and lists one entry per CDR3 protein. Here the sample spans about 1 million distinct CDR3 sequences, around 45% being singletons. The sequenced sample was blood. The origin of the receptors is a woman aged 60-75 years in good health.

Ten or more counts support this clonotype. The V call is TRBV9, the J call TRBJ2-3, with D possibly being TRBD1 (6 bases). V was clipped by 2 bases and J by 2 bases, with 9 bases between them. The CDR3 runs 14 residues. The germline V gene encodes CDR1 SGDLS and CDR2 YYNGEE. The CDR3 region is CASSVDRSTDTQYF. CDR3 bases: TGTGCCAGCAGCGTCGACAGGTCCACAGATACGCAGTATTTT.

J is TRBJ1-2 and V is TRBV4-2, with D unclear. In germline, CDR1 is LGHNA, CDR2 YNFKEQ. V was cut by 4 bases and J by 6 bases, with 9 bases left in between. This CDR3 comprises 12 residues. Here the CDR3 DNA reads TGTGCCAGCAGCCGAGAAGACCATGGCTACACCTTC. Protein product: CASSREDHGYTF.

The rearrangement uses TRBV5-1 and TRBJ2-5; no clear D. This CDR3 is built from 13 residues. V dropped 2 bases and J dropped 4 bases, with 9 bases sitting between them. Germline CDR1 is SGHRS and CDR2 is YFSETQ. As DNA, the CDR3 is TGCGCCAGCAGCTTTGAAGTAGGAGAGACCCAGTACTTC. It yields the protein CASSFEVGETQYF.

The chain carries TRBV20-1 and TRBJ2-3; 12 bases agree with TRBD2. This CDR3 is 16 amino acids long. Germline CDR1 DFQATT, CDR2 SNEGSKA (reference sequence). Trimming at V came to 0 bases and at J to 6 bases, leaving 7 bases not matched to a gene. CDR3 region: CSARDATSGSKDTQYF. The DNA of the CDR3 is TGCAGTGCTAGAGATGCGACTAGCGGGAGTAAGGATACGCAGTATTTT.

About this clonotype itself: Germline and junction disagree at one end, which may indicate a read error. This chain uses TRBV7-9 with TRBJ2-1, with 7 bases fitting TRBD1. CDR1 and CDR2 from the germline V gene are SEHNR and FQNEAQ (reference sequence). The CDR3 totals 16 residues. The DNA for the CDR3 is TGTGCCAGCAACTTAGCGACAGGGACCACCTACAATGAGCAGTTCTTC. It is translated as CASNLATGTTYNEQFF.

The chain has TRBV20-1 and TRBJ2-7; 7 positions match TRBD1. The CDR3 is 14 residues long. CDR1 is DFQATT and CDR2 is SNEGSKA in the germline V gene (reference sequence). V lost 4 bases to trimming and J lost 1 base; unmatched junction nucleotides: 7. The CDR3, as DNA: TGCAGTGCTAAGCCCCGGGACAGTTCCTACGAGCAGTACTTC. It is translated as CSAKPRDSSYEQYF.

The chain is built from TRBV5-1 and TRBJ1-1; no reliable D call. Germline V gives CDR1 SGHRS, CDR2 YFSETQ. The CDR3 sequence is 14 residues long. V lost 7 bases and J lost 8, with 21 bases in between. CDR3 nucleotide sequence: TGCGCCAGCCGAAGACGGCAGGTCCCTGAGGAAGCTTTCTTT. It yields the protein CASRRRQVPEEAFF.

The DNA of the CDR3 is TGTGCCAGCAGCTTACGGGCGTGCACTGAAGCTTTCTTT. It yields the protein CASSLRACTEAFF. The chain links TRBV7-2 to TRBJ1-1, with D unresolved. The CDR3 runs 13 residues. V was trimmed by 2 bases and J by 4 bases, leaving 8 bases between them. CDR1 and CDR2 (germline): SGHTA, FQGNSA. The whole variable domain, filled in from reference TRBV7-2 and TRBJ1-1, reads GAGVSQSPSNKVTEKGKDVELRCDPISGHTALYWYRQSLGQGLEFLIYFQGNSAPDKSGLPSDRFSAERTGGSVSTLTIQRTQQEDSAVYLCASSLRACTEAFFGQGTRLTVV.

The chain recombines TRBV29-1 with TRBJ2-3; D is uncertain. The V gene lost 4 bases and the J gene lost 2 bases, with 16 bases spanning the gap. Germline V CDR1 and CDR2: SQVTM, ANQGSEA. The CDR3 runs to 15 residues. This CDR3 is CSVGWDLVNTDTQYF. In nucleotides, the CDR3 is TGCAGCGTTGGATGGGATCTAGTAAACACAGATACGCAGTATTTT.

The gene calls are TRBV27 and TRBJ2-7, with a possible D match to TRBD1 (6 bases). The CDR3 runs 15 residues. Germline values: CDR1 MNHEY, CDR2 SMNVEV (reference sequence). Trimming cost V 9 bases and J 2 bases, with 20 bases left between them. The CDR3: CASMKEGHQTYEQYF. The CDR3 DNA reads TGTGCCAGTATGAAAGAGGGACACCAAACCTACGAGCAGTACTTC.

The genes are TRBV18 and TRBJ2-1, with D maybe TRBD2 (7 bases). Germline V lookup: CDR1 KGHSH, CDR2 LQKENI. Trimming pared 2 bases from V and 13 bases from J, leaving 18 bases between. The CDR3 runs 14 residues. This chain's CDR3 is CASSPSQGGGRQFF. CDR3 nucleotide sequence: TGTGCCAGCTCACCATCTCAAGGGGGGGGGCGACAGTTCTTC. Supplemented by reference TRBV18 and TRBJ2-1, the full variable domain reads NAGVMQNPRHLVRRRGQEARLRCSPMKGHSHVYWYRQLPEEGLKFMVYLQKENIIDESGMPKERFSAEFPKEGPSILRIQQVVRGDSAAYFCASSPSQGGGRQFFGPGTRLTVL.

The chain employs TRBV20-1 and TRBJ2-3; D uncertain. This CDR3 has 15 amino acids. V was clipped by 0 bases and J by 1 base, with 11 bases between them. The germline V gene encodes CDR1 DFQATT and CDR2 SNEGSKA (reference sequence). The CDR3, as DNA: TGCAGTGCTAGAGACCCCCCACGGGGCACAGATACGCAGTATTTT. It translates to CSARDPPRGTDTQYF.

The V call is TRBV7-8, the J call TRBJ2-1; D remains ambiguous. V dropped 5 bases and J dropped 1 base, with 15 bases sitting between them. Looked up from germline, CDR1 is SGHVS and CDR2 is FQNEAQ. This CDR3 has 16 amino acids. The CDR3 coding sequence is TGTGCCAGCAGCCCCGGGTCCGGACGGTCCTACAATGAGCAGTTCTTC. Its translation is CASSPGSGRSYNEQFF.

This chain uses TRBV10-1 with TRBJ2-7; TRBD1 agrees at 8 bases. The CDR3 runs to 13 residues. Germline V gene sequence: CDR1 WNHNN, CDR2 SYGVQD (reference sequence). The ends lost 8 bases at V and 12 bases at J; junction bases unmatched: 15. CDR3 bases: TGCGCCAGCGGACAGGGAGGAGAAGGGGTGTGGTACTTC. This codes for CASGQGGEGVWYF.

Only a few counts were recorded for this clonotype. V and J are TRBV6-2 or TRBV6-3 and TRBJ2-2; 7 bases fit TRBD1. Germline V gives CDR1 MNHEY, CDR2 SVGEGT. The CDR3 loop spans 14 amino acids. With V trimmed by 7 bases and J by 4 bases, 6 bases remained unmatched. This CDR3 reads CASKDRTFTGELFF. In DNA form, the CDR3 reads TGTGCCAGCAAGGACAGGACCTTCACCGGGGAGCTGTTTTTT.

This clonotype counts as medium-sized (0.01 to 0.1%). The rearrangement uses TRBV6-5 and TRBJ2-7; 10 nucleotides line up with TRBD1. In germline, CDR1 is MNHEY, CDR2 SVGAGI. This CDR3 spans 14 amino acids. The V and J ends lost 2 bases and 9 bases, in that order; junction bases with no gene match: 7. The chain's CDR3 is CASSYAPGQGTQYF. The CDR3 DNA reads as TGTGCCAGCAGTTACGCTCCGGGACAGGGGACGCAGTACTTC.

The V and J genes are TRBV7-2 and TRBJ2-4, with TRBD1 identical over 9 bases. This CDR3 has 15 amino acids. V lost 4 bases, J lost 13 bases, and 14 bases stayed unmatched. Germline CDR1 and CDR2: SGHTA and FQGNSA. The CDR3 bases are TGTGCCAGCAGCTCAGTCAACAGGGGGCGGACGGAACAGTACTTC. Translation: CASSSVNRGRTEQYF.

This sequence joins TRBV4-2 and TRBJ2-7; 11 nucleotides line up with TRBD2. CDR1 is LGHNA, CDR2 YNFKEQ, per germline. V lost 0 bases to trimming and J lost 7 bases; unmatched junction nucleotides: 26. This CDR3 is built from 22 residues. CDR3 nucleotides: TGTGCCAGCAGCCAAGAAAGCCCCGGTAGGACAGAGCTAGCGGGAGGCCTGGGGGAGCAGTACTTC. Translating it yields CASSQESPGRTELAGGLGEQYF.

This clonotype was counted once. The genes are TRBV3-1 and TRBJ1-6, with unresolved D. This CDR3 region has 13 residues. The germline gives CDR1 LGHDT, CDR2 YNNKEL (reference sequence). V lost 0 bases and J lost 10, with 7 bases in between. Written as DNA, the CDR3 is TGTGCCAGCAGCCAAGATCGAGACTCACCCCTCCACTTT. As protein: CASSQDRDSPLHF.

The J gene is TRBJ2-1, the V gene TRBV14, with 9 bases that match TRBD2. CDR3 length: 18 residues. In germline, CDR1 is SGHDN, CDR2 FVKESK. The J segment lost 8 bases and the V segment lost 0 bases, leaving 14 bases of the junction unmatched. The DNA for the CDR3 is TGTGCCAGCAGCCAAGAAAAACGTGGAAGCGGGAGGAACGATGAGCAGTTCTTC. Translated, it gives CASSQEKRGSGRNDEQFF.

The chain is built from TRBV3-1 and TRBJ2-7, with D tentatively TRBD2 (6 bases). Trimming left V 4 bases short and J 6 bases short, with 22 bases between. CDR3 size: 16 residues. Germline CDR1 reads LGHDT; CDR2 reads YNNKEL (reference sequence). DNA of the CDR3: TGTGCCAGCAGCCGCAGCGGTTCGGGACTGTCGGGCGAGCAGTACTTC. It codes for CASSRSGSGLSGEQYF.

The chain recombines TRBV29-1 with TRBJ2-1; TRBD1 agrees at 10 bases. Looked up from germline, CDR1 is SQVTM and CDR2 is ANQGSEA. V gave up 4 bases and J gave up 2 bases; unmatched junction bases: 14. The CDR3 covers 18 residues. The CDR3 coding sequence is TGCAGCGTTGCGGGGACAGGGGACTTCAAATTTACCTACAATGAGCAGTTCTTC. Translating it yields CSVAGTGDFKFTYNEQFF.

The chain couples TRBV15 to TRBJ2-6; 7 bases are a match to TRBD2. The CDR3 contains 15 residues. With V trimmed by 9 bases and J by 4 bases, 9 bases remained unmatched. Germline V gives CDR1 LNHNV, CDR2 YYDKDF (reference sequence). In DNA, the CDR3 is TGTGCCACTTCCTACGGGGGGTTAGGGGCCAACGTCCTGACTTTC. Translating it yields CATSYGGLGANVLTF.

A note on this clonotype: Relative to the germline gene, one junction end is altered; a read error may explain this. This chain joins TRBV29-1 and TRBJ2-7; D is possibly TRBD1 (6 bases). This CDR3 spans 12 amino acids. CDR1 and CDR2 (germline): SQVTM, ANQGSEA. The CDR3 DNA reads TGCAGCTTCGCACAGGGCGGCTACGGGCAGTACTTC. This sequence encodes CSFAQGGYGQYF.